Listed here are 2 T cell receptor beta chains from one sample, sequenced in a study of control samples from healthy donors and cancer patients. Data came from immunoSEQ multiplex PCR; TCRdb stores just in-frame clones and leaves some out. Among some 110,000 clones listed, over 90% were seen once. What was sequenced was blood. The receptor set was obtained from a man aged 30-40 years in good health.

J is TRBJ1-5 and V is TRBV4-2; 8 bases match TRBD1. The V segment lost 4 bases and the J segment 2 bases; nucleotides outside the gene matches: 4. Germline-derived CDR1 and CDR2 are LGHNA and YNFKEQ. The CDR3 totals 15 residues. This chain's CDR3 is CASSPGQVGNQPQHF. The CDR3 DNA follows: TGTGCCAGCAGCCCGGGACAGGTGGGCAATCAGCCCCAGCATTTT.

Note on this clone: The sample holds other DNA sequences that translate to the same CDR3. This chain joins TRBV7-6 and TRBJ2-3, with a possible D match to TRBD1 (5 bases). This CDR3 has 14 residues. V lost 2 bases and J lost 6, with 12 bases in between. CDR1 is SGHVS and CDR2 is FNYEAQ in the germline V gene. DNA for the CDR3: TGTGCCAGCAGCTTAAGTGGGTCAGGGGATACGCAGTATTTT. Protein sequence: CASSLSGSGDTQYF.